The 7 T cell receptor beta chains below all came from one sample that was sequenced in a study of shared T cell receptors in the human thymus. Measured with immunoSEQ multiplex PCR; TCRdb has only the in-frame clones, and not every one. The profile shows 630,000 or so clones, about 89% of them singletons. This sample also appeared in a second study, on human thymus T cells.

The specimen sequenced was thymocytes. The receptors stem from a boy under two years old with a congenital heart defect.

This clone came up a few times. The chain joins TRBV4-1 to TRBJ2-2; weak D call: TRBD1 (6 bases). The CDR3 sequence is 14 residues long. The V gene lost 4 bases and the J gene lost 5 bases, with 11 bases spanning the gap. Germline V gives CDR1 MGHRA, CDR2 YSYEKL. CDR3 residues: CASSLTRGTGELFF. The CDR3 DNA is TGCGCCAGCAGCCTCACCAGGGGTACCGGGGAGCTGTTTTTT.

Here the CDR3 reads CASSYEATEQYF. Written as DNA, the CDR3 is TGCGCCAGCAGCTACGAGGCGACCGAGCAGTACTTC. This chain connects TRBV5-1 to TRBJ2-7; no clear D gene. The germline V gene encodes CDR1 SGHRS and CDR2 YFSETQ. The CDR3 spans 12 residues. Deletions cut 3 bases from V and 6 bases from J, with 10 bases between.

The chain is built from TRBV5-6 and TRBJ1-5; D is possibly TRBD1 (6 bases). Looked up from germline, CDR1 is SGHDT and CDR2 is YYEEEE. V was trimmed by 0 bases and J by 7 bases, leaving 14 bases between them. CDR3 length equals 15 residues. In DNA form, the CDR3 reads TGTGCCAGCAGCTTGGATTTTCAGGGGTGGCAGCCCCAGCATTTT. As protein: CASSLDFQGWQPQHF.

The chain combines TRBV7-2 with TRBJ1-3; 7 positions agree with TRBD1. Germline V lookup: CDR1 SGHTA, CDR2 FQGNSA. The length of the CDR3 is 15 residues. V gave up 6 bases and J gave up 4 bases; unmatched junction bases: 9. DNA of the CDR3: TGTGCCAGCAGGTCGACAGGGATAATCGGAAACACCATATATTTT. This sequence encodes CASRSTGIIGNTIYF.

This clone has just one count. The rearrangement joins TRBV7-9 to TRBJ2-7; tentatively, D is TRBD2 (5 bases). The CDR3 is 12 residues long. Looked up from germline, CDR1 is SEHNR and CDR2 is FQNEAQ (reference sequence). With 1 base removed from V and 7 bases from J, the gap between germline ends came to 8 bases. In DNA form, the CDR3 reads TGTGCCAGCAGCTTAGAAGGAGGTGAGCAGTACTTC. Translating gives CASSLEGGEQYF. The variable domain in full, completed from reference TRBV7-9 and TRBJ2-7, reads DTGVSQNPRHKITKRGQNVTFRCDPISEHNRLYWYRQTLGQGPEFLTYFQNEAQLEKSRLLSDRFSAERPKGSFSTLEIQRTEQGDSAMYLCASSLEGGEQYFGPGTRLTVT.

The chain joins TRBV2 to TRBJ2-5, with D tentatively TRBD1 (6 bases). Germline V lookup: CDR1 SNHLY, CDR2 FYNNEI. V was clipped by 5 bases and J by 5 bases, with 12 bases between them. This CDR3 spans 13 amino acids. CDR3 sequence reads: CASSNTGNETQYF. CDR3 nucleotides: TGTGCCAGCAGTAATACAGGGAACGAGACCCAGTACTTC.

This sequence joins TRBV14 and TRBJ2-4, with no clear D. V lost 4 bases and J lost 3, with 16 bases in between. The CDR3 covers 16 residues. The germline CDR1 and CDR2 sequences are SGHDN and FVKESK. CDR3 nucleotides: TGTGCCAGCAGCCTACGTCACGGGTTAGACAAAAACATTCAGTACTTC. Its protein product is CASSLRHGLDKNIQYF.